This T cell receptor beta chain stems from a study of regulatory T cells in long-lasting Graves disease. Comments on this clonotype: No antigen is known for it.

As for time point: newly diagnosed GD, antithyroid drugs for less than 3 months. The authors made the TCR library using RNA they extracted from PBMCs. Germline loops: CDR1 MGHDK, CDR2 SYGVNS. Trimming removed 7 bases at V and 8 bases at J, with 20 bases between. The CDR3 is 14 amino acids. Relying on iRepertoire HTBI primers and Arm-PCR of CDR3 regions, the team built TCR beta libraries. Each CDR3 protein gets one entry after TCRdb re-called the multiplex PCR reads with MiXCR. The data hold some 330,000 distinct CDR3 sequences, with about 11% observed a single time. Study results and caveats: Public clonotype sharing was higher in persistent than newly diagnosed patients.

These data were likewise used in another study, on T cells in Graves' hyperthyroidism and ophthalmopathy. That work contributes: Graves' hyperthyroidism was deemed stable given no ophthalmopathy progression within 18 months.

The sample was peripheral blood mononuclear cells (PBMCs), taken at new diagnosis, from a patient treated with antithyroid drugs. The receptor's source is a woman aged 18-30 years with Graves disease. The chain links TRBV25-1 to TRBJ1-1, with a weak D call TRBD1 (5 bases). The CDR3, as DNA: TGTGCCAGCACGCGGGACCTCCGGGGGGGAGAAGCTTTCTTT. Translating gives CASTRDLRGGEAFF.